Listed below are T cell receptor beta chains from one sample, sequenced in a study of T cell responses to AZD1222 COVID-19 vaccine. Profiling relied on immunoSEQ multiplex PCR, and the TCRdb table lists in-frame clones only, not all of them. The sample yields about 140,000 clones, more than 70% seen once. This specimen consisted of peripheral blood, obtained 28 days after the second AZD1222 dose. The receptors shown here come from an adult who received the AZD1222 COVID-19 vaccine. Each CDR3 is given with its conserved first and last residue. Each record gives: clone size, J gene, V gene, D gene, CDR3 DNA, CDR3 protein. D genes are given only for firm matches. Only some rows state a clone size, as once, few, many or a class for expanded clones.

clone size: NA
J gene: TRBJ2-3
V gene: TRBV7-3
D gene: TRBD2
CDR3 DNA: TGTGCCAGCAGCACGGGACTAACCGGCATCACAGATACGCAGTATTTT
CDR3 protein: CASSTGLTGITDTQYF

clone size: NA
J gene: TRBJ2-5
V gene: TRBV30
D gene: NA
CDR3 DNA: TGTGCCTGGAGTGGGATGGGGGCGAAGGAGACCCAGTACTTC
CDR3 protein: CAWSGMGAKETQYF

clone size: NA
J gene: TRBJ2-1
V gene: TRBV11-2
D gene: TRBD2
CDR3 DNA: TGTGCCAGCAGCCGACTAGCGGACAATGAGCAGTTCTTC
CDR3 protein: CASSRLADNEQFF

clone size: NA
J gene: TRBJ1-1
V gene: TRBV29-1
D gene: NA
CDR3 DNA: TGCAGCGTCGGCCACCCCAGGGATGAAGCTTTCTTT
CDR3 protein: CSVGHPRDEAFF

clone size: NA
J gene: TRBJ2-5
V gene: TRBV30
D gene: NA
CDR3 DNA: TGTGCCTGGAGTGGCGGACTTGTTGAGACCCAGTACTTC
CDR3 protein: CAWSGGLVETQYF

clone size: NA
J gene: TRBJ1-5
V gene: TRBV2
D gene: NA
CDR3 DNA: TGTGCCAGCAGTGATCTCGAACAGGGATATAGCAATCAGCCCCAGCATTTT
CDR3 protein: CASSDLEQGYSNQPQHF

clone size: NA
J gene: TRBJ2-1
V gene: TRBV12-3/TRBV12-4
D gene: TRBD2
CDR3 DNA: TGTGCCAGCAACCCCGGGGGGAGTGAGCAGTTCTTC
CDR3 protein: CASNPGGSEQFF

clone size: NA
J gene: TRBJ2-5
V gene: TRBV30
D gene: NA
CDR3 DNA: TGTGCCGGGGGCAGCGGGGCCGGGGAGACCCAGTACTTC
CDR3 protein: CAGGSGAGETQYF

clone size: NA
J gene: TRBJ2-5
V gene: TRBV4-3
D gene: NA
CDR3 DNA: TGCGCCAGCAGCCAAGATCGGGCATCAGCGGAGACCCAGTACTTC
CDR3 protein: CASSQDRASAETQYF

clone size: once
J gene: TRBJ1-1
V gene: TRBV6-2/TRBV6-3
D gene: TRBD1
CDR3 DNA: TGTGCCAGCAGTTACAACAGGGGAGGAACTGAAGCTTTCTTT
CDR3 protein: CASSYNRGGTEAFF

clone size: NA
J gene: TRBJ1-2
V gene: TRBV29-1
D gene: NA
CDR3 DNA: TGCAGCGTTCGCGTTAATGGCTACACCTTC
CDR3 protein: CSVRVNGYTF

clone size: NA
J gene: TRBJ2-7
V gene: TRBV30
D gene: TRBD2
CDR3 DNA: TGTGCCTGGACCCCGGCAGCGGGGAAATACGAGCAGTACTTC
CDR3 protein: CAWTPAAGKYEQYF

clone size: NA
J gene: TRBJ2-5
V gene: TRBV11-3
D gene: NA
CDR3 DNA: TGTGCCAGCAGCTTAGGCCAGCCCGGCCAAGAGACCCAGTACTTC
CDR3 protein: CASSLGQPGQETQYF

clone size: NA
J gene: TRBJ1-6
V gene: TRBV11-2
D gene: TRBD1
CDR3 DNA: TGTGCCAGCAGCCACCCGGCCGGGACAGGGGGTTCACCCCTCCACTTT
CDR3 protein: CASSHPAGTGGSPLHF

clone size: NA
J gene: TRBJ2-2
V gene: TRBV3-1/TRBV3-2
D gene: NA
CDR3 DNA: TGTGCCAGCAGCAAAAGCGGCGGGGAGCTGTTTTTT
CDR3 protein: CASSKSGGELFF

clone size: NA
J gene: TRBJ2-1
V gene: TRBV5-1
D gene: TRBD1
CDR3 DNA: TGCGCCAGCAGCTTGGCAGGGGGCCACAATGAGCAGTTCTTC
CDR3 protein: CASSLAGGHNEQFF

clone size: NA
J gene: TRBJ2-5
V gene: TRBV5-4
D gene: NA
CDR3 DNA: TGTGCCAGCGCCCTTACCGGGAGACTCCAAGAGACCCAGTACTTC
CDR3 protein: CASALTGRLQETQYF

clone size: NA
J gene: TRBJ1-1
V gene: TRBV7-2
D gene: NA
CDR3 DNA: TGTGCCAGCAGCCGGGAGCCTAACACTGAAGCTTTCTTT
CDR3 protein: CASSREPNTEAFF

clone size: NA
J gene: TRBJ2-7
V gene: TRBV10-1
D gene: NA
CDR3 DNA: TGCGCCAGCAGTGGTGGCCGAGGCAGCACGTACTTC
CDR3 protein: CASSGGRGSTYF

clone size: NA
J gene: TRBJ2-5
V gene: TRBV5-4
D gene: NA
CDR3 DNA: TGTGCCAGCAGCTTGAGTGATTTAGACCAAGAGACCCAGTACTTC
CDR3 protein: CASSLSDLDQETQYF

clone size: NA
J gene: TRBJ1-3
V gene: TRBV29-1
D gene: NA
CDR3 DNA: TGCAGCGTTGGGGTACAGGGTCTCGGGAACACCATATATTTT
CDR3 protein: CSVGVQGLGNTIYF

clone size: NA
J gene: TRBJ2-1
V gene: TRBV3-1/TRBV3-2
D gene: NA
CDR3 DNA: TGTGCCAGCAGCCAAACGACCTCCAATGAGCAGTTCTTC
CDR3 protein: CASSQTTSNEQFF

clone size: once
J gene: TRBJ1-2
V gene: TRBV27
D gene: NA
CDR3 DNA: TGTGCCAGCAGTCCCAGCGGGTCTCAGGAAGGTAGGGGCTACACCTTC
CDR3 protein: CASSPSGSQEGRGYTF

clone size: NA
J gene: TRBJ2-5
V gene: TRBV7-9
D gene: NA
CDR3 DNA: TGTGCCAGCGCCGGACCCAGTTTAGAGACCCAGTACTTC
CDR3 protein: CASAGPSLETQYF

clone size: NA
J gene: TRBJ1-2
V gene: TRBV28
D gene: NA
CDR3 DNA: TGTGCCAGCACCCCGGGCGGGGGGCTCTATGGCTACACCTTC
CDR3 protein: CASTPGGGLYGYTF

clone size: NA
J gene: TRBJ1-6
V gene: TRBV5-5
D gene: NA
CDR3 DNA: TGTGCCAGCAGCTTGGACCCGGGGGTGTTTAATTCACCCCTCCACTTT
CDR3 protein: CASSLDPGVFNSPLHF

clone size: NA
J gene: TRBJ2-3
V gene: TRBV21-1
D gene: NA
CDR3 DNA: TGTGCCAGCAGCGCACTAGCGGGAGCCCCCGCTACGCAGTATTTT
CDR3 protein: CASSALAGAPATQYF

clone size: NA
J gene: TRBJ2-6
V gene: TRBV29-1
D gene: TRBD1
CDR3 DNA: TGCAGCGTCTCAGGACAGGTCACTGGGGCCAACGTCCTGACTTTC
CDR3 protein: CSVSGQVTGANVLTF

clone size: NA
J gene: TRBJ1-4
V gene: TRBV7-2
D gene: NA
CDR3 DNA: TGTGCCAGCAGCTTACAGTCAAACGCAAATGAAAAACTGTTTTTT
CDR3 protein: CASSLQSNANEKLFF

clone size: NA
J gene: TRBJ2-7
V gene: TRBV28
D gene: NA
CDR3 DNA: TGTGCCAGCAGTTTGGGGGTTGCTCTTTCGTACGAGCAGTACTTC
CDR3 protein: CASSLGVALSYEQYF